One sample yielded the 29 T cell receptor beta chains listed below, sequenced in a study of a mutant IDH1 vaccine in newly diagnosed glioma. Their specific antigens are unknown. Regarding time point: week 11, during vaccination. Topical imiquimod was applied with each vaccine dose, which held 300 ug of mutant IDH1 20-mer peptide. The protocol was immunoSEQ multiplex PCR, while the TCRdb copy is restricted to in-frame clones and leaves out a portion. The table shows roughly 110,000 clones, with around 90% occurring only once. Sequencing used PBMCs, obtained from a glioma patient whose treatment included an IDH1 peptide vaccine. The receptor source for this set is a woman between 50 and 59 years old with glioma.

The chain carries TRBV19 and TRBJ2-3; 11 nucleotides match TRBD1. Germline loops: CDR1 LNHDA, CDR2 SQIVND (reference sequence). The CDR3 is 15 amino acids. V trimming: 5 bases; J trimming: 2 bases; junction bases outside the gene matches: 3. CDR3 nucleotides: TGTGCCAGTAGTGGACAGGGGGCCTACACAGATACGCAGTATTTT. This codes for CASSGQGAYTDTQYF. Drawing the rest from reference TRBV19 and TRBJ2-3, the complete variable domain is DGGITQSPKYLFRKEGQNVTLSCEQNLNHDAMYWYRQDPGQGLRLIYYSQIVNDFQKGDIAEGYSVSREKKESFPLTVTSAQKNPTAFYLCASSGQGAYTDTQYFGPGTRLTVL.

As for this clone: Other nucleotide sequences from this sample produce the same CDR3. The rearrangement uses TRBV20-1 and TRBJ2-5; D is uncertain. V dropped 6 bases and J dropped 2 bases, with 7 bases sitting between them. The germline CDR1 and CDR2 sequences are DFQATT and SNEGSKA (reference sequence). The CDR3 totals 11 residues. The CDR3: CSAGQQETQYF. As DNA, the CDR3 is TGCAGTGCAGGTCAGCAAGAGACCCAGTACTTC.

In its sample, this clone was seen once. The rearrangement uses TRBV27 and TRBJ1-5, with D possibly matching TRBD1 (5 bases). The CDR3 spans 13 residues. Germline assignment: CDR1 MNHEY and CDR2 SMNVEV (reference sequence). The V end lost 4 bases, the J end lost 5 bases, and 9 bases lay between the germline ends. As DNA, the CDR3 is TGTGCCAGCAGTTACCTCAGGGATCAGCCCCAGCATTTT. It yields the protein CASSYLRDQPQHF.

V usage is TRBV11-2 and J usage is TRBJ1-6; TRBD1 is a possible D gene (5 bases). Deletions cut 5 bases from V and 3 bases from J, with 14 bases between. CDR1 and CDR2 from the germline V gene are SGHAT and FQNNGV. This CDR3 spans 16 amino acids. As DNA, the CDR3 is TGTGCCAGCAGCCATCGCCAGGGAGACTATAATTCACCCCTCCACTTT. This codes for CASSHRQGDYNSPLHF.

The chain is built from TRBV7-9 and TRBJ2-3; the D gene is possibly TRBD2 (5 bases). V dropped 5 bases and J dropped 11 bases, with 14 bases sitting between them. Germline V gene data show CDR1 as SEHNR and CDR2 as FQNEAQ (reference sequence). CDR3 length: 12 amino acids. The CDR3 DNA reads as TGTGCCAGCAGCCAGGACTCATTCCGGCAGTATTTT. It is translated as CASSQDSFRQYF.

The CDR3 loop reads CASSGGSTEAFF. In nucleotides, the CDR3 is TGTGCCAGCAGCGGAGGGTCGACTGAAGCTTTCTTT. This rearrangement joins TRBV9 to TRBJ1-1; no firm D call. V shed 3 bases and J shed 5 bases, with 8 bases lying between them. Germline CDR1 SGDLS, CDR2 YYNGEE. This CDR3 has 12 residues.

V usage is TRBV5-1 and J usage is TRBJ1-6; weak D call: TRBD1 (6 bases). Trimming stripped 0 bases from V and 8 bases from J, with 12 bases between. The germline V gene has CDR1 SGHRS and CDR2 YFSETQ. The CDR3 length is 15 residues. The chain's CDR3 is CASSLGGGIDSPLHF. As DNA, the CDR3 is TGCGCCAGCAGCTTGGGAGGGGGTATCGATTCACCCCTCCACTTT.

The genes are TRBV27 and TRBJ2-2; D gene uncertain. Trimming shortened V by 1 base and J by 6 bases, and 3 bases separated the two germline ends. The CDR3 spans 12 residues. Per germline, CDR1 MNHEY and CDR2 SMNVEV (reference sequence). The CDR3 spells CASSLLSGELFF. The CDR3 DNA reads TGTGCCAGCAGTTTATTATCCGGGGAGCTGTTTTTT.

This sequence joins TRBV6-6 and TRBJ2-7, with TRBD2 matching over 8 bases. The trim removed 2 bases at V and 4 bases at J, leaving 7 bases unmatched. Germline V gene lookup returns CDR1 MNHNY and CDR2 SVGAGI (reference sequence). The CDR3 has 15 amino acids. CDR3 DNA sequence: TGTGCCAGCAGTTACACTAGCGGTGGTCGGTACGAGCAGTACTTC. Protein sequence: CASSYTSGGRYEQYF.

CDR3 protein: CSSQRGAETYNEQFF. CDR3 in DNA: TGCAGCTCCCAGAGGGGAGCGGAAACCTACAATGAGCAGTTCTTC. The rearrangement uses TRBV29-1 and TRBJ2-1, with D perhaps TRBD1 or TRBD2 (5 bases each). The CDR3 loop spans 15 amino acids. Trimming stripped 8 bases from V and 2 bases from J, with 19 bases between. Germline CDR1 and CDR2: SQVTM and ANQGSEA.

This chain links TRBV7-9 with TRBJ2-4; D ambiguous. CDR1 SEHNR and CDR2 FQNEAQ come from the germline V gene (reference sequence). V was pared by 3 bases and J by 3 bases, with 3 bases between. The CDR3 loop spans 12 amino acids. The CDR3 coding sequence is TGTGCCAGCAGCTTTGACAAAAACATTCAGTACTTC. This sequence encodes CASSFDKNIQYF.

The count of this clone is one. The chain couples TRBV27 to TRBJ2-1; D remains unclear. CDR1 is MNHEY, CDR2 SMNVEV, per germline (reference sequence). The CDR3 spans 13 residues. The ends were cut back, 0 bases at V and 7 bases at J, with 7 bases in the middle. In DNA, the CDR3 is TGTGCCAGCAGTTTATCGTGGTCAAATGAGCAGTTCTTC. Protein: CASSLSWSNEQFF.

This chain joins TRBV7-9 and TRBJ2-2, with TRBD2 as a possible D gene (6 bases). Between the trimmed V and J ends, which lost 5 bases and 4 bases, there was a span of 11 bases. This CDR3 spans 14 amino acids. The germline V gene has CDR1 SEHNR and CDR2 FQNEAQ (reference sequence). This CDR3 is CASSLVGGTGELFF. The CDR3, as DNA: TGTGCCAGCAGCCTAGTGGGGGGCACCGGGGAGCTGTTTTTT.

The chain is built from TRBV5-5 and TRBJ2-3; D might be TRBD1 (6 bases). CDR1 is SGHKS, CDR2 YYEKEE, per germline (reference sequence). Trimming took 3 bases from V and 2 from J, leaving 10 bases between them. This CDR3 has 14 amino acids. This chain's CDR3 is CASSWTEYTDTQYF. CDR3 nucleotides: TGTGCCAGCAGCTGGACAGAATACACAGATACGCAGTATTTT.

The chain recombines TRBV10-3 with TRBJ1-5; D ambiguous. CDR1 is ENHRY and CDR2 is SYGVKD in the germline V gene. V was pared by 7 bases and J by 0 bases, with 7 bases between. CDR3 length: 13 amino acids. DNA of the CDR3: TGTGCCATCAACGACGATAGCAATCAGCCCCAGCATTTT. Encoded protein: CAINDDSNQPQHF.

Details on this clone: The same CDR3 can be traced to other DNA sequences in this sample. V gene TRBV6-6 combines with J gene TRBJ2-7; no clear D. Germline-derived CDR1 and CDR2 are MNHNY and SVGAGI (reference sequence). Trimming pared 4 bases from V and 3 bases from J, leaving 7 bases between. The CDR3 extends over 12 amino acids. The CDR3 loop reads CASSFSGYEQYF. CDR3 DNA sequence: TGTGCCAGCAGTTTTTCGGGCTACGAGCAGTACTTC.

The J gene is TRBJ1-2, the V gene TRBV7-6; 9 positions agree with TRBD1. Trimming at V came to 3 bases and at J to 4 bases, leaving 6 bases not matched to a gene. The CDR3 runs to 15 residues. From germline, CDR1 is SGHVS and CDR2 FNYEAQ. The CDR3 is CASSFGQGRGYGYTF. In DNA, the CDR3 is TGTGCCAGCAGCTTTGGACAGGGGCGGGGCTATGGCTACACCTTC.

The DNA for the CDR3 is TGTGCCAGCAGTCCTCCAGCGGGAGGGTCAGATACGCAGTATTTT. Translated: CASSPPAGGSDTQYF. V is TRBV27 and J is TRBJ2-3; 10 bases match TRBD2. Germline V gene lookup returns CDR1 MNHEY and CDR2 SMNVEV (reference sequence). This CDR3 has 15 residues. J lost 4 bases, V lost 5 bases, and 6 bases had no gene match.

The chain uses TRBV10-3 and TRBJ2-1; 11 bases map to TRBD2. This CDR3 is 14 amino acids long. Unmatched junction bases numbered 5, after V lost 6 bases and J lost 7 bases. Germline assignment: CDR1 ENHRY and CDR2 SYGVKD. The CDR3 loop reads CAIRVAGGTNEQFF. As DNA, the CDR3 is TGTGCCATCAGAGTAGCGGGAGGGACGAATGAGCAGTTCTTC.

The genes are TRBV6-6 and TRBJ2-7; D call uncertain. The CDR3 is 12 residues long. Germline lookup yields CDR1 MNHNY and CDR2 SVGAGI (reference sequence). The V and J ends lost 0 bases and 9 bases respectively, with 9 bases between them. The DNA for the CDR3 is TGTGCCAGCAGTTACTCGGCTAACCCGCAGTACTTC. Its translation is CASSYSANPQYF.

The rearrangement links TRBV9 to TRBJ1-4, with D possibly TRBD1 on 5 matching bases. The V end lost 3 bases, the J end lost 3 bases, and 12 bases lay between the germline ends. The CDR3 extends over 15 amino acids. Germline CDR1 SGDLS, CDR2 YYNGEE. This CDR3 reads CASSGRDVPNEKLFF. CDR3 in DNA: TGTGCCAGCAGCGGGCGGGACGTGCCTAATGAAAAACTGTTTTTT.

This chain links TRBV10-3 with TRBJ2-6, with a tentative D call TRBD2 (6 bases). V gave up 8 bases and J gave up 1 base, with 6 bases separating them. From germline, CDR1 is ENHRY and CDR2 SYGVKD. The CDR3 contains 13 residues. The CDR3 DNA sequence: TGTGCCATCGGGGGGTCTGGGGCCAACGTCCTGACTTTC. Encoded protein: CAIGGSGANVLTF.

This sequence joins TRBV18 and TRBJ2-1, with 7 bases fitting TRBD1. J lost 0 bases, V lost 1 base, and 6 bases had no gene match. CDR3 size: 17 residues. The V gene's germline CDR1 is KGHSH and CDR2 LQKENI. CDR3 region: CASSPQRDRSSYNEQFF. The DNA of the CDR3 is TGTGCCAGCTCACCACAGAGGGACAGAAGCTCCTACAATGAGCAGTTCTTC.

This chain uses TRBV11-2 with TRBJ2-1; the D gene is possibly TRBD2 (6 bases). Germline CDR1 SGHAT, CDR2 FQNNGV. The V gene lost 4 bases and the J gene lost 6 bases, with 13 bases spanning the gap. The CDR3 totals 14 residues. The CDR3 loop reads CASSSLASINEQFF. As DNA, the CDR3 is TGTGCCAGCAGCTCCCTAGCGTCAATCAATGAGCAGTTCTTC.

CDR3 protein: CASSRGDRGRETQYF. In nucleotides, the CDR3 is TGCGCCAGCAGCCGAGGGGACAGGGGGCGAGAGACCCAGTACTTC. The chain employs TRBV4-1 and TRBJ2-5; 12 positions match TRBD1. The CDR3 spans 15 residues. J gave up 4 bases and V 4 bases, and 4 bases lay outside the gene matches. Germline V CDR1 and CDR2: MGHRA, YSYEKL.

J is TRBJ2-2 and V is TRBV15; no firm D call. CDR1 is LNHNV, CDR2 YYDKDF, per germline (reference sequence). CDR3 size: 15 residues. V was cut by 0 bases and J by 6 bases, with 11 bases left in between. Written as DNA, the CDR3 is TGTGCCACCAGCAGAGATCTGGAGCCGGCCGGGGAGCTGTTTTTT. Translation gives CATSRDLEPAGELFF.

The chain uses TRBV28 and TRBJ1-4; D ambiguous. The CDR3 is 12 amino acids. CDR1 is MDHEN, CDR2 SYDVKM, per germline. V lost 6 bases, J lost 6 bases, and 8 bases lay in between. The CDR3 bases are TGTGCCAGCAGGGACGTTTATGAAAAACTGTTTTTT. Translation gives CASRDVYEKLFF.

The chain carries TRBV18 and TRBJ2-7; D possibly matches TRBD1 or TRBD2 (5 bases each). In germline, CDR1 is KGHSH, CDR2 LQKENI. Deletions cut 2 bases from V and 1 base from J, with 9 bases between. This CDR3 has 14 residues. CDR3: CASSPGDRSYEQYF. DNA for the CDR3: TGTGCCAGCTCACCAGGGGACCGATCCTACGAGCAGTACTTC.

The gene calls are TRBV27 and TRBJ2-3; perhaps TRBD1 as D (5 bases). The germline V gene encodes CDR1 MNHEY and CDR2 SMNVEV (reference sequence). V was cut by 0 bases and J by 4 bases, with 14 bases left in between. CDR3 length: 16 amino acids. CDR3 region: CASSLSRVQVADTQYF. CDR3 sequence (DNA): TGTGCCAGCAGTTTATCCCGGGTACAGGTGGCAGATACGCAGTATTTT.